This TCR beta chain was captured by sequencing in a study of cytomegalovirus exposure and HLA in healthy donors. Study in general: An early release of data contained 75 million to 100 million unique TCRs, which came from HLA-typed donors. Clustering assigned roughly 81% of the approximately 370 genotyped donors to the Caucasian-associated ancestry cluster.

Regarding this clone: Its target is not known.

This CDR3 region has 16 residues. From germline, CDR1 is SGHAT and CDR2 FQNNGV. Germline trimming cut 4 bases from V and 2 bases from J; bases unmatched to any gene: 11. Study observations and caveats: TCR beta V- and J-gene trimming was later associated with a missense DCLRE1C variant. In presence/absence analyses, roughly uniform sequencing depth across donors was assumed.

Both 60 Vbeta primers and 13 Jbeta primers went into the PCR. Here immunoSEQ multiplex PCR was the method, and the copy in TCRdb shows in-frame clones only, minus some. The data show approximately 140,000 clones, and the top ten clones hold approximately 1.5%. The sequencing sample was made of PBMCs. This sequence originates from a woman between 45 and 60 years old in good health and CMV-seronegative. The chain employs TRBV11-2 and TRBJ2-7, with 7 bases lining up with TRBD2. The chain's CDR3 is CASSSYTGGNAYEQYF. The CDR3 DNA reads as TGTGCCAGCAGCTCCTACACCGGGGGGAACGCCTACGAGCAGTACTTC.